These 11 T cell receptor beta chains were sequenced from one sample in a study of T cell clonality in common variable immunodeficiency. Some clones are missing from TCRdb's copy, which holds only in-frame ones; the method was immunoSEQ multiplex PCR. The sample has fewer than 75,000 clones, none seen only once. Sequenced material: peripheral blood mononuclear cells. The receptor set was obtained from a person aged 18 to 75 in good health.

The sample holds a few counts of this clone. The CDR3 end lies 3 residues beyond the end of the read and is filled in from the germline J gene. This sequence joins TRBV2 and TRBJ2-7; TRBD1 matches at 8 bases. V was clipped by 7 bases and J by 3 bases; unmatched bases: 8. The CDR3 totals 14 residues. Germline loops: CDR1 SNHLY, CDR2 FYNNEI. CDR3 in amino acids: CASKGQGFSYEQYF. The CDR3 DNA, read in part, is TGTGCCAGCAAAGGACAGGGTTTTAGCTACGAG.

This clone was found many times. Partial CDR3 DNA: TGTGCCATCAGTGAGGACTCTGGCGGGATTAATACCTACAATGAG. This encodes CAISEDSGGINTYNE. The CDR3 reads in full as CAISEDSGGINTYNEQFF. The J gene is TRBJ2-1, the V gene TRBV10-3; possibly TRBD2 for D (6 bases). Read coverage stops 3 residues before the CDR3 terminus; the germline J gene supplies the remainder. The CDR3 has 18 residues. Looked up from germline, CDR1 is ENHRY and CDR2 is SYGVKD. V was shortened by 2 bases and J by 2 bases, with 19 bases between the two germline ends.

There are many counts of this clone. CDR3: CASSLDSGSGNTIYF. CDR3 DNA (partial): TGTGCCAGCAGCTTGGACAGCGGCTCTGGAAACACC. The chain recombines TRBV5-4 with TRBJ1-3; no definite D call. The CDR3 goes on 3 residues after the read ends, and that part is filled in from the germline J gene. Germline CDR1 SGHNT, CDR2 YYREEE (reference sequence). Trimming shortened V by 0 bases and J by 0 bases, and 7 bases separated the two germline ends. This CDR3 spans 15 amino acids.

This clone was recorded at least ten times. CDR3 protein: CSASPISDTEAFF. The part of the CDR3 DNA that was read is TGCAGTGCTAGCCCCATTTCGGACACTGAA. The chain is built from TRBV20-1 and TRBJ1-1; D is unclear. The read finishes 3 residues shy of the CDR3 end, and the germline J gene is used to complete it. The ends were cut back, 3 bases at V and 3 bases at J, with 11 bases in the middle. The germline V gene encodes CDR1 DFQATT and CDR2 SNEGSKA (reference sequence). The CDR3 extends over 13 amino acids.

The table lists this clone with many counts. The read ends 3 residues before the CDR3 terminus; that terminus is restored from the germline J gene. This sequence joins TRBV5-4 and TRBJ2-3; no clear D. This CDR3 region has 14 residues. V was trimmed by 0 bases and J by 6 bases, leaving 11 bases between them. Germline V gene lookup returns CDR1 SGHNT and CDR2 YYREEE (reference sequence). The CDR3 DNA, read in part, is TGTGCCAGCAGCTTGGTGGTGACTTCCGATACG. Residues: CASSLVVTSDT. The entire CDR3 protein is CASSLVVTSDTQYF.

Many counts were recorded for this clone. The read finishes 3 residues shy of the CDR3 end, and the germline J gene is used to complete it. The chain joins TRBV28 to TRBJ2-7; 12 bases are shared with TRBD2. The V gene end was trimmed by 5 bases and the J gene end by 4 bases; junction bases not matched to a gene: 9. There are 16 residues in the CDR3. CDR1 is MDHEN, CDR2 SYDVKM, per germline. The CDR3 protein is CASSQTTSGSTYEQYF. CDR3 DNA (partial): TGTGCCAGCAGTCAGACGACTAGCGGGAGTACTTACGAG.

The table lists this clone with many counts. CDR3 residues: CASNPGGVNSYEQYF. The sequenced part of the CDR3 DNA is TGTGCCAGCAACCCCGGAGGGGTAAATTCCTACGAG. The V and J genes are TRBV2 and TRBJ2-7; weak D call: TRBD2 (6 bases). The DNA ends 3 residues before the CDR3 does, and the rest of the CDR3 is filled in from the germline J gene. Germline CDR1 SNHLY, CDR2 FYNNEI. This CDR3 is built from 15 residues. The V and J ends lost 7 bases and 1 base respectively, with 17 bases between them. The full variable domain, in which reference TRBV2 and TRBJ2-7 provide the parts outside the CDR3, is EPEVTQTPSHQVTQMGQEVILRCVPISNHLYFYWYRQILGQKVEFLVSFYNNEISEKSEIFDDQFSVERPDGSNFTLKIRSTKLEDSAMYFCASNPGGVNSYEQYFGPGTRLTVT.

This clone showed up many times. The read falls 3 residues short of the CDR3 end, and the missing part is taken from the germline J gene. The chain employs TRBV9 and TRBJ2-3; possible D gene TRBD2, 5 bases. V lost 3 bases, J lost 2 bases, and 16 bases lay in between. From germline, CDR1 is SGDLS and CDR2 YYNGEE. The CDR3 is 16 amino acids. CDR3 DNA, as far as it was read: TGTGCCAGCAGCGCTATGGCGGCGACTAACACAGATACG. Protein product: CASSAMAATNTDT. The CDR3 reads in full as CASSAMAATNTDTQYF.

This clone showed up many times. The sequence runs out 3 residues before the end of the CDR3; the remainder is reconstructed from the germline J gene. The rearrangement joins TRBV10-3 to TRBJ2-3, with 8 positions matching TRBD2. Germline V lookup: CDR1 ENHRY, CDR2 SYGVKD. The J segment lost 4 bases and the V segment lost 4 bases, leaving 4 bases of the junction unmatched. This CDR3 comprises 14 residues. CDR3 bases read: TGTGCCATCAGTGCTTCGGGGGGGGCAGATACG. Residues: CAISASGGADT. The whole CDR3 is CAISASGGADTQYF.

The sample holds many counts of this clone. With the read ending 3 residues before the CDR3 end, the germline J gene is used to fill in that end. The chain links TRBV20-1 to TRBJ2-5, with 7 bases identical to TRBD2. Germline assignment: CDR1 DFQATT and CDR2 SNEGSKA (reference sequence). The trim removed 6 bases at V and 3 bases at J, leaving 13 bases unmatched. This CDR3 is 15 amino acids long. Incomplete CDR3 DNA: TGCAGTGCCGCTAGCGGAGGTCTGGCGGAAGAGACC. Amino acids: CSAASGGLAEET. The whole CDR3 region reads CSAASGGLAEETQYF.

In its sample, this clone was seen many times. The CDR3 is cut off 3 residues early in the read; its end comes from the germline J gene. This chain connects TRBV27 to TRBJ2-7, with D unclear. The CDR3 is 13 residues long. Trimming cost V 3 bases and J 0 bases, with 6 bases left between them. Per germline, CDR1 MNHEY and CDR2 SMNVEV (reference sequence). The CDR3 region is CASSFAASYEQYF. The CDR3 bases that were read are TGTGCCAGCAGTTTCGCGGCCTCCTACGAG.